These 8 T cell receptor beta chains were all obtained from the same sample, sequenced in a study of beta chain features in type 1 diabetes. Sequencing targeted expressed TCRB transcripts, as all isolated RNA had been reverse transcribed. TCRdb keeps only in-frame clones here, not all; method: immunoSEQ multiplex PCR. The data show 300,000 to 400,000 clones, 9.5% to 10% seen once. These TCRs' antigens remain unknown. Study-level points and caveats: Type 1 diabetes patients had TCRB CDR3s that were shorter (moderately but significantly so) in all four CD4+ subsets.

The specimen was central memory CD4+ T cells from blood. These receptors all stem from a young man with type 1 diabetes.

V and J are TRBV19 and TRBJ2-5, with D perhaps matching TRBD1 (5 bases). The V and J ends lost 3 bases and 4 bases respectively, with 12 bases between them. CDR1 LNHDA and CDR2 SQIVND come from the germline V gene (reference sequence). The CDR3 has 14 amino acids. CDR3 sequence reads: CASSMQGGVETQYF. As DNA, the CDR3 is TGTGCCAGTAGTATGCAGGGTGGGGTAGAGACCCAGTACTTC.

The rearrangement uses TRBV28 and TRBJ1-5; D call uncertain. The V gene lost 9 bases and the J gene lost 9 bases, with 15 bases spanning the gap. CDR3 length: 12 residues. The germline gives CDR1 MDHEN, CDR2 SYDVKM. The CDR3 DNA follows: TGTGCCAGTGGACGGCTTCGGGGGCCCCAGCATTTT. It translates to CASGRLRGPQHF.

This sequence joins TRBV4-2 and TRBJ2-1, with TRBD1 identical over 9 bases. Germline V CDR1 and CDR2: LGHNA, YNFKEQ. The CDR3 length is 16 residues. The V and J ends lost 4 bases and 6 bases, in that order; junction bases with no gene match: 10. CDR3 residues: CASSLRPGTGINEQFF. CDR3 nucleotide sequence: TGTGCCAGCAGCCTAAGACCAGGGACAGGGATCAATGAGCAGTTCTTC.

This clone was seen only a few times. V usage is TRBV2 and J usage is TRBJ2-5; D uncertain. CDR1 is SNHLY, CDR2 FYNNEI, per germline. CDR3 length: 13 residues. V lost 6 bases and J 0 bases, leaving 8 bases between the germline ends. This chain's CDR3 is CASSVRYQETQYF. CDR3 in DNA: TGTGCCAGCAGCGTCAGGTACCAAGAGACCCAGTACTTC.

Only a few counts were recorded for this clone. Relative to the germline gene, one junction end is altered; a read error may explain this. V gene TRBV2 combines with J gene TRBJ2-3, with 12 nucleotides matching TRBD2. Germline CDR1 is SNHLY and CDR2 is FYNNEI. The CDR3 has 18 amino acids. The CDR3 is CAISESLAGGSHTDTQYF. DNA for the CDR3: TGTGCCATCAGTGAGTCCCTAGCGGGAGGGAGTCACACAGATACGCAGTATTTT.

The V gene is TRBV6-6, the J gene TRBJ1-5; D is unclear. The CDR3 extends over 12 amino acids. V was clipped by 6 bases and J by 1 base, with 4 bases between them. The germline V gene has CDR1 MNHNY and CDR2 SVGAGI (reference sequence). The CDR3 reads CASSRSNQPQHF. The CDR3 coding sequence is TGTGCCAGCAGCCGGAGCAATCAGCCCCAGCATTTT.

The rearrangement links TRBV9 to TRBJ2-7, with TRBD2 identical over 9 bases. Germline assignment: CDR1 SGDLS and CDR2 YYNGEE. The ends lost 4 bases at V and 0 bases at J; junction bases unmatched: 2. The CDR3 extends over 14 amino acids. CDR3 sequence: CASSKAGGSYEQYF. CDR3 sequence (DNA): TGTGCCAGCAGCAAAGCGGGAGGCTCCTACGAGCAGTACTTC.

This clone was seen at least ten times. The gene calls are TRBV2 and TRBJ2-7; the match to TRBD2 covers 13 bases. CDR3 length: 14 residues. Germline-derived CDR1 and CDR2 are SNHLY and FYNNEI. V dropped 6 bases and J dropped 4; count of bases not matched to a gene: 3. The CDR3 sequence: CASRRLAGGYEQYF. CDR3 DNA sequence: TGTGCCAGCAGGAGACTAGCGGGAGGATACGAGCAGTACTTC.